This TCR beta chain was profiled in a study of blood T cell repertoires in COVID-19. Background on the study: Samples taken during acute and convalescent COVID-19 were collected in the United States, Italy and Spain. Sources were T cells, B-cell-depleted T cells, or PBMCs; the material itself was cDNA or gDNA.

Under the authors' procedure: Amplification with reference gene primers provided the estimates of nucleated cell counts. The table came from immunoSEQ multiplex PCR; TCRdb's copy has only in-frame clones and leaves some out. That table gives V, J and clone size, and the DNA gave D and trimming. The repertoire has 55,000 to 80,000 clones, roughly 89% of them found once; the top ten carry roughly 9%. V shed 1 base and J 2 bases; nucleotides not matched to a gene: 5. The CDR3 loop spans 15 amino acids. Germline lookup yields CDR1 MGHRA and CDR2 YSYEKL. This rearrangement joins TRBV4-1 to TRBJ2-7; 7 bases are a match to TRBD2. Sequenced sample: peripheral blood. The sequence was collected from a man older than 75 with acute or convalescent COVID-19. The CDR3 spells CASSQGPSGTYEQYF. The CDR3 coding sequence is TGCGCCAGCAGCCAAGGACCGAGCGGGACCTACGAGCAGTACTTC.